The 11 T cell receptor beta chains listed next were all sequenced from one sample in a study of blood T cell repertoires in COVID-19. Sequencing used immunoSEQ multiplex PCR; TCRdb keeps in-frame clones, though not all of them. This sample yields some 96,000 clones, of which about 89% are seen a single time; over 2% belongs to the top ten. The material sequenced was peripheral blood. The receptor set was obtained from a man aged 45-65 years with active COVID-19.

The CDR3 bases are TGTGCCAGCAGCCAAGTTGTAGGCCGGGGGACCGGGGAGCTGTTTTTT. It specifies CASSQVVGRGTGELFF. The V and J genes are TRBV3-1 (or the pseudogene TRBV3-2) and TRBJ2-2; tentatively, D is TRBD2 (6 bases). The V gene's germline CDR1 is LGHDT and CDR2 YNNKEL (reference sequence). This CDR3 spans 16 amino acids. V lost 1 base and J lost 5, with 14 bases in between.

This chain's CDR3 is CASSRLTSGGTNTGELFF. CDR3 DNA: TGTGCCAGCAGCCGCCTCACTAGCGGAGGAACGAACACCGGGGAGCTGTTTTTT. The rearrangement joins TRBV3-1 (or the pseudogene TRBV3-2) to TRBJ2-2; TRBD2 aligns across 8 bases. This CDR3 contains 18 residues. V gave up 4 bases and J gave up 0 bases; unmatched junction bases: 10. Germline CDR1 is LGHDT and CDR2 is YNNKEL (reference sequence).

The chain uses TRBV7-8 and TRBJ2-3; 14 bases line up with TRBD2. V shed 1 base and J 2 bases; nucleotides not matched to a gene: 11. CDR3 length: 20 amino acids. Germline values: CDR1 SGHVS, CDR2 FQNEAQ. The CDR3 reads CASSLGLFSGLAGATDTQYF. In nucleotides, the CDR3 is TGTGCCAGCAGCTTAGGGTTATTTTCGGGACTAGCGGGGGCCACAGATACGCAGTATTTT.

This clone has just a few counts. V usage is TRBV6-6 and J usage is TRBJ2-7, with D perhaps matching TRBD1 (6 bases). Trimming left V 4 bases short and J 6 bases short, with 10 bases between. The length of the CDR3 is 12 residues. Germline V gene data show CDR1 as MNHNY and CDR2 as SVGAGI (reference sequence). The CDR3 reads CASSSRGREQYF. The CDR3 nucleotides read TGTGCCAGCAGTTCCAGGGGCCGCGAGCAGTACTTC.

V usage is TRBV6-5 and J usage is TRBJ2-5; TRBD2 aligns across 11 bases. CDR1 is MNHEY and CDR2 is SVGAGI in the germline V gene. The CDR3 has 14 amino acids. Losses at the gene ends were 6 bases for V and 7 bases for J; bases not matched to a gene: 7. DNA for the CDR3: TGTGCCAGCAGAGCCGGGACTAGCGGTGCGACCCAGTACTTC. Encoded protein: CASRAGTSGATQYF.

The chain employs TRBV24-1 and TRBJ2-5; D not resolved. V lost 2 bases and J lost 1, with 10 bases in between. The germline V gene has CDR1 KGHDR and CDR2 SFDVKD. This CDR3 region has 15 residues. CDR3 sequence (DNA): TGTGCCACCAGTGATTCCCTAGTCTCCCAAGAGACCCAGTACTTC. Amino acids: CATSDSLVSQETQYF.

The V gene is TRBV18, the J gene TRBJ2-1; 16 bases are shared with TRBD2. Germline assignment: CDR1 KGHSH and CDR2 LQKENI. V lost 5 bases and J lost 9; bases outside the gene matches: 4. This CDR3 has 15 amino acids. CDR3 DNA sequence: TGTGCCAGCTCATCGGGACTAGCGGGGGGGACTGAGCAGTTCTTC. Translating gives CASSSGLAGGTEQFF.

V and J are TRBV24-1 and TRBJ2-3; D is possibly TRBD2 (5 bases). The CDR3 contains 16 residues. Trimming stripped 6 bases from V and 6 bases from J, with 21 bases between. Looked up from germline, CDR1 is KGHDR and CDR2 is SFDVKD. The CDR3 loop is CATSQTTSSPGDTQYF. The DNA of the CDR3 is TGTGCCACCAGTCAAACAACCTCGAGCCCGGGGGATACGCAGTATTTT.

The chain employs TRBV6-5 and TRBJ2-7; no reliable D call. Germline assignment: CDR1 MNHEY and CDR2 SVGAGI. The V and J ends lost 9 bases and 4 bases respectively, with 10 bases between them. This CDR3 spans 11 amino acids. The CDR3 bases are TGTGCCAGTAGGATAGCTTACGAGCAGTACGTC. It translates to CASRIAYEQYV.

The rearrangement joins TRBV25-1 to TRBJ2-3, with 9 positions matching TRBD1. V was pared by 4 bases and J by 2 bases, with 4 bases of the junction left unmatched. CDR1 and CDR2 from the germline V gene are MGHDK and SYGVNS. This CDR3 region has 15 residues. The CDR3 sequence: CASSADRGTTDTQYF. The CDR3 DNA sequence: TGTGCCAGCAGTGCTGACAGGGGGACCACAGATACGCAGTATTTT.

The J gene is TRBJ2-5, the V gene TRBV30, with a tentative D call TRBD1 (6 bases). The CDR3 is 13 amino acids. The V end lost 5 bases, the J end lost 4 bases, and 14 bases lay between the germline ends. CDR1 is GTSNPN and CDR2 is SVGIG in the germline V gene (reference sequence). DNA of the CDR3: TGTGCCTGGGGAAGACAGGCTGGAGAGACCCAGTACTTC. Its protein is CAWGRQAGETQYF.